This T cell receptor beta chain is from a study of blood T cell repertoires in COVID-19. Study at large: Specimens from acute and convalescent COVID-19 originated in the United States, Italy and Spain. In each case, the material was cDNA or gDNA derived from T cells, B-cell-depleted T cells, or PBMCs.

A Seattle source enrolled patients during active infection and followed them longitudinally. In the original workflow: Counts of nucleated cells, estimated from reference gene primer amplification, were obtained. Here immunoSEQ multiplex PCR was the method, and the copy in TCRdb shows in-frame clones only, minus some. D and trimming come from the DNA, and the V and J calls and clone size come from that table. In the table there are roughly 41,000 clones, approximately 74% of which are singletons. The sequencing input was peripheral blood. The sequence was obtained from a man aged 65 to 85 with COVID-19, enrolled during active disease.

Here the CDR3 DNA reads TGCGCCAGCAGTGAAAGCGGGAGAGTCAATGAGCAGTTCTTC. As protein: CASSESGRVNEQFF. The chain recombines TRBV10-1 with TRBJ2-1, with TRBD2 matching 8 bases. Unmatched junction bases numbered 4, after V lost 3 bases and J lost 6 bases. CDR1 is WNHNN and CDR2 is SYGVQD in the germline V gene (reference sequence). The CDR3 spans 14 residues.